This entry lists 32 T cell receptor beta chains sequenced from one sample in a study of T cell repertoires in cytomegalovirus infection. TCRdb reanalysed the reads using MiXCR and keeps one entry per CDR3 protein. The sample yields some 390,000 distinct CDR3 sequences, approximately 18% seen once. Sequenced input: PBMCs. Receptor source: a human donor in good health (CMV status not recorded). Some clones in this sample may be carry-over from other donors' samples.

The CDR3: CASRRKGPNLDEQFF. Written as DNA, the CDR3 is TGTGCCAGCAGGAGAAAGGGCCCAAACTTGGATGAGCAGTTCTTC. This rearrangement joins TRBV2 to TRBJ2-1; no clear D gene. The CDR3 has 15 residues. V shed 6 bases and J shed 8 bases, with 20 bases lying between them. Per germline, CDR1 SNHLY and CDR2 FYNNEI.

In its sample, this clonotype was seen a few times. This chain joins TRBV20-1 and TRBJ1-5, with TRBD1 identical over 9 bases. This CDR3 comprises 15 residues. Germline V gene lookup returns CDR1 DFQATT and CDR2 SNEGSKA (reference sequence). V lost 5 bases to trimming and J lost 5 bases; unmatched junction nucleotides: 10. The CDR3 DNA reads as TGCAGTGCTGCACCATACAGGGGGCAGGATCAGCCCCAGCATTTT. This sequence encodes CSAAPYRGQDQPQHF.

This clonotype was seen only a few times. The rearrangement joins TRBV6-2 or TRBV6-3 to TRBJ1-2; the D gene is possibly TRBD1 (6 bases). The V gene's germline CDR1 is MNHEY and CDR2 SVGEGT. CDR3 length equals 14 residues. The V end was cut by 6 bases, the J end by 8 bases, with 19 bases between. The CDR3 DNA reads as TGTGCCAGCAGCGAACGCCCCCCCAGGGGAGGCTACACCTTC. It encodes CASSERPPRGGYTF.

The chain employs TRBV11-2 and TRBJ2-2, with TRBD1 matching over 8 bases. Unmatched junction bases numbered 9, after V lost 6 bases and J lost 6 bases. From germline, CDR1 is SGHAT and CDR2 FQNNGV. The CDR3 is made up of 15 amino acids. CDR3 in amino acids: CASRQLRGRPGELFF. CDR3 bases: TGTGCCAGCAGACAGCTCAGGGGGCGCCCCGGGGAGCTGTTTTTT.

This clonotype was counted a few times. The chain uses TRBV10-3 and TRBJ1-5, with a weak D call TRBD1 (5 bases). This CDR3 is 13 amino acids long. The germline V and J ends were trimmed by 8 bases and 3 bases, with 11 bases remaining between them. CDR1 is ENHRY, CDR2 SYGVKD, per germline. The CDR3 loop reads CAIGDSFNQPQHF. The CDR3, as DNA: TGTGCCATCGGAGACAGTTTCAATCAGCCCCAGCATTTT.

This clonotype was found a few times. CDR3 sequence: CASSLGQARGNEQFF. The CDR3 nucleotides are TGCGCCAGCAGCTTGGGCCAGGCCCGGGGGAATGAGCAGTTCTTC. V usage is TRBV5-1 and J usage is TRBJ2-1, with D perhaps TRBD2 (6 bases). V lost 0 bases and J lost 7, with 14 bases in between. CDR1 is SGHRS, CDR2 YFSETQ, per germline. The length of the CDR3 is 15 residues.

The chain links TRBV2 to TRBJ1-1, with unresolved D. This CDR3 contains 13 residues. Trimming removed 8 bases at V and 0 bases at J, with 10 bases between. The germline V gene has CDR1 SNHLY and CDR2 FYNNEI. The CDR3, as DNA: TGTGCCAGCGGGCGGGCAGTGAACACTGAAGCTTTCTTT. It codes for CASGRAVNTEAFF.

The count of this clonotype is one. The chain's CDR3 is CSVDRAGGNEQFF. The CDR3 DNA reads as TGCAGCGTTGACAGGGCGGGGGGGAATGAGCAGTTCTTC. V usage is TRBV29-1 and J usage is TRBJ2-1, with 9 bases lining up with TRBD2. The CDR3 spans 13 residues. Losses at the gene ends were 3 bases for V and 7 bases for J; bases not matched to a gene: 4. The germline V gene encodes CDR1 SQVTM and CDR2 ANQGSEA.

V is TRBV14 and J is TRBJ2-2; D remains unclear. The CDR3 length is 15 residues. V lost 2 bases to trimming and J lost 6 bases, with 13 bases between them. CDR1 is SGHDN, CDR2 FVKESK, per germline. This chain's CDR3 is CASSQKGSVAGELFF. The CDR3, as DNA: TGTGCCAGCAGCCAAAAAGGGTCCGTTGCCGGGGAGCTGTTTTTT.

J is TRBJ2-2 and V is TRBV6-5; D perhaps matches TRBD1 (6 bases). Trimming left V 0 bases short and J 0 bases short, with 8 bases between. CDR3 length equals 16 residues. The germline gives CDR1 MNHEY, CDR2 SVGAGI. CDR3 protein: CASSYSGQSNTGELFF. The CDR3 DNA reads TGTGCCAGCAGTTACTCGGGACAATCGAACACCGGGGAGCTGTTTTTT.

The CDR3, as DNA: TGTGCCAGCAGCCCTTCCGTTGACGAGCAGTACTTC. The encoded protein is CASSPSVDEQYF. The rearrangement links TRBV7-6 to TRBJ2-7; D ambiguous. CDR1 is SGHVS and CDR2 is FNYEAQ in the germline V gene. CDR3 length equals 12 residues. With 5 bases removed from V and 5 bases from J, the gap between germline ends came to 10 bases.

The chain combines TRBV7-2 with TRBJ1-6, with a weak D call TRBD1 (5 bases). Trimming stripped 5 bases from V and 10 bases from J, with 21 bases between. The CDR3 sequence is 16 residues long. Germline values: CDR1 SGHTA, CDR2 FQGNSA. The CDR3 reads CASSPNPPGVRSPLHF. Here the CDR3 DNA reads TGTGCCAGCAGCCCTAACCCCCCGGGGGTTAGGTCACCCCTCCACTTT.

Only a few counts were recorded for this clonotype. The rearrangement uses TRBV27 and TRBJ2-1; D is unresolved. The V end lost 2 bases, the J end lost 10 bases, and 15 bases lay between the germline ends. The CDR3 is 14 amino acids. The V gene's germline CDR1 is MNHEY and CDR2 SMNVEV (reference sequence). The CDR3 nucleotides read TGTGCCAGCAGTTTACTTTCCCCAATAGGCGAGCAGTTCTTC. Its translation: CASSLLSPIGEQFF.

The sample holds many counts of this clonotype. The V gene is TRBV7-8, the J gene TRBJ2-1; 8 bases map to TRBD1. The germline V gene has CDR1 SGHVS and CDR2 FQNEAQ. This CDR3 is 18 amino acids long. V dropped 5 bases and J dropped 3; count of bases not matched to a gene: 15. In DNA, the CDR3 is TGTGCCAGCAGCCTGTTGACATCCGGGACAGGAGGCTACAATGAGCAGTTCTTC. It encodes CASSLLTSGTGGYNEQFF. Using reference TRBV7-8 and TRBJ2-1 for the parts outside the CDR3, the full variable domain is GAGVSQSPRYKVAKRGQDVALRCDPISGHVSLFWYQQALGQGPEFLTYFQNEAQLDKSGLPSDRFFAERPEGSVSTLKIQRTQQEDSAVYLCASSLLTSGTGGYNEQFFGPGTRLTVL.

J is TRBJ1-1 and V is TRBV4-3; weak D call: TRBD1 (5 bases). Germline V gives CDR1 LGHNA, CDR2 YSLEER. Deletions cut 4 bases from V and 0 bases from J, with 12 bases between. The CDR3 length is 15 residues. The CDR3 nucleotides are TGCGCCAGCAGCCGGGGACGCAACATGAACACTGAAGCTTTCTTT. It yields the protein CASSRGRNMNTEAFF.

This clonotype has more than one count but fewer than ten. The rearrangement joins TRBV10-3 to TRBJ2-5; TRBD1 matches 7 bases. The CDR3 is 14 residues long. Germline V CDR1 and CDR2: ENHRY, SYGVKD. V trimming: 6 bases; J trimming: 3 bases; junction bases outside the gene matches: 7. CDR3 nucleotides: TGTGCCATCAGCCGGGACAGCATGAAAGAGACCCAGTACTTC. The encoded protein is CAISRDSMKETQYF.

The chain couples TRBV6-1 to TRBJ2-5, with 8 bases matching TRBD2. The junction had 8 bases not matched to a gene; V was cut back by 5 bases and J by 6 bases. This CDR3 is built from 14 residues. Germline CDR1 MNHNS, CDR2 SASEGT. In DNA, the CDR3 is TGTGCCAGCAGTCGGGGGGGGCCTTCTAAGACCCAGTACTTC. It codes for CASSRGGPSKTQYF.

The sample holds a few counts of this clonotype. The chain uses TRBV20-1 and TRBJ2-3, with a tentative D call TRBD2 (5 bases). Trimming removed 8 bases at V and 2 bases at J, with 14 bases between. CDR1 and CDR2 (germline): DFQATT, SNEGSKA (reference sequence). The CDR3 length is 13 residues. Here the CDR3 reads CSPRGGDTDTQYF. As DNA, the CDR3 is TGCAGTCCCCGGGGTGGAGACACAGATACGCAGTATTTT.

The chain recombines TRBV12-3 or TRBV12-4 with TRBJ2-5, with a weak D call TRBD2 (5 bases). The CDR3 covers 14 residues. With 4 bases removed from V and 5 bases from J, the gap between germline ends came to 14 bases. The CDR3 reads CASSSARSGETQYF. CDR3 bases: TGTGCCAGCAGTTCCGCGAGGTCGGGGGAGACCCAGTACTTC.

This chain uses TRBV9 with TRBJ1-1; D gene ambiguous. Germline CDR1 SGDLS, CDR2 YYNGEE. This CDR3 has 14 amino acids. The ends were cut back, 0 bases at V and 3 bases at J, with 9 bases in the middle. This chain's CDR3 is CASSVAPIYTEAFF. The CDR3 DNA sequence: TGTGCCAGCAGCGTAGCCCCGATTTACACTGAAGCTTTCTTT.

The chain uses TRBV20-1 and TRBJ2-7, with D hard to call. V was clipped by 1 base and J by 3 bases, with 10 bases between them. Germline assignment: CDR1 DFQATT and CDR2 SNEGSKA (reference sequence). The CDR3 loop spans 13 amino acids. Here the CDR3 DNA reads TGCAGTGCTAGAGGACGTAGGGACTACGAGCAGTACTTC. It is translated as CSARGRRDYEQYF.

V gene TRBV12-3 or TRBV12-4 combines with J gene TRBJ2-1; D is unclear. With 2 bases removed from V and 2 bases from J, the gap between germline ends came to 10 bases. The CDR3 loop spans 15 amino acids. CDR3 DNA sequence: TGTGCCAGCAGTTTATCCCTCCTCACCTACAATGAGCAGTTCTTC. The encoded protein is CASSLSLLTYNEQFF.

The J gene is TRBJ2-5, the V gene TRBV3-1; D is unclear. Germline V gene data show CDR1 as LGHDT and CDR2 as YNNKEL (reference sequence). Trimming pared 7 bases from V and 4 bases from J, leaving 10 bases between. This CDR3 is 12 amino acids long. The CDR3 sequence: CASTTPLETQYF. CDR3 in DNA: TGTGCCAGCACCACCCCTTTAGAGACCCAGTACTTC.

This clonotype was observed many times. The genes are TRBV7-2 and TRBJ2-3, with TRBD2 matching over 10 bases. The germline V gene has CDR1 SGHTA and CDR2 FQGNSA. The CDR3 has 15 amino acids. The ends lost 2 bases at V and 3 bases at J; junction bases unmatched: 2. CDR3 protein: CASSLSGRGTDTQYF. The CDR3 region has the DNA TGTGCCAGCAGCTTAAGCGGGAGGGGTACAGATACGCAGTATTTT.

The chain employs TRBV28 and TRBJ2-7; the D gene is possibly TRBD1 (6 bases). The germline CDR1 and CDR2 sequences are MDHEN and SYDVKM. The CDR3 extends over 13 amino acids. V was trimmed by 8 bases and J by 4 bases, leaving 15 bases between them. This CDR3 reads CASADRFWYEQYF. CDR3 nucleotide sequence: TGTGCCAGCGCTGACAGGTTCTGGTACGAGCAGTACTTC. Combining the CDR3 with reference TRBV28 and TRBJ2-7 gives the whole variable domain DVKVTQSSRYLVKRTGEKVFLECVQDMDHENMFWYRQDPGLGLRLIYFSYDVKMKEKGDIPEGYSVSREKKERFSLILESASTNQTSMYLCASADRFWYEQYFGPGTRLTVT.

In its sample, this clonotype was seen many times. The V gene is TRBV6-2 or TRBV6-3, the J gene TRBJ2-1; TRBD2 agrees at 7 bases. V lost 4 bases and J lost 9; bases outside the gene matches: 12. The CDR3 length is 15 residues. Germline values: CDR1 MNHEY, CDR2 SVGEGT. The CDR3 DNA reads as TGTGCCAGCAGTTTCATTCCGGCTAGCGGCCTTGAGCAGTTCTTC. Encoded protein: CASSFIPASGLEQFF.

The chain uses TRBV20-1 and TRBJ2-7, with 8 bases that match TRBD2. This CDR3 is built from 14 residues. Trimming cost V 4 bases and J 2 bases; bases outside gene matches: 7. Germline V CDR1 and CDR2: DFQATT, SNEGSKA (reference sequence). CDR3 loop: CSATPSGGAYEQYF. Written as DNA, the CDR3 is TGCAGTGCTACCCCATCGGGAGGGGCCTACGAGCAGTACTTC.

CDR3 in amino acids: CASSQGHTLNEKLFF. In DNA, the CDR3 is TGCGCCAGCAGCCAAGGGCACACCCTTAATGAAAAACTGTTTTTT. The chain employs TRBV4-1 and TRBJ1-4; unclear D gene. The germline V gene has CDR1 MGHRA and CDR2 YSYEKL. The CDR3 is made up of 15 amino acids. With 1 base removed from V and 4 bases from J, the gap between germline ends came to 10 bases.

The CDR3 DNA reads TGTGCCAGCCGACGCCGCAATGAGCAGTTCTTC. Protein sequence: CASRRRNEQFF. J is TRBJ2-1 and V is TRBV6-1; unclear D gene. Deletions cut 8 bases from V and 6 bases from J, with 8 bases between. Germline V gene lookup returns CDR1 MNHNS and CDR2 SASEGT. The CDR3 runs to 11 residues.

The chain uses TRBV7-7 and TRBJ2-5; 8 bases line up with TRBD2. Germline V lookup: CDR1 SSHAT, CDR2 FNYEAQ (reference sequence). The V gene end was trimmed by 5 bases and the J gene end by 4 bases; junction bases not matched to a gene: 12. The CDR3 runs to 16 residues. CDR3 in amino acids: CASSPQAGEIRETQYF. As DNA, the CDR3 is TGTGCCAGCAGCCCCCAAGCGGGAGAGATCCGAGAGACCCAGTACTTC.

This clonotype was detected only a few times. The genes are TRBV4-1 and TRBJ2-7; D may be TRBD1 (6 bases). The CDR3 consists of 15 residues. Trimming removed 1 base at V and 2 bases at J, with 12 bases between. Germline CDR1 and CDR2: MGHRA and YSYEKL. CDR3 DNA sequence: TGCGCCAGCAGCCAAGGTGTCCGGACAGCCTACGAGCAGTACTTC. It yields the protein CASSQGVRTAYEQYF.

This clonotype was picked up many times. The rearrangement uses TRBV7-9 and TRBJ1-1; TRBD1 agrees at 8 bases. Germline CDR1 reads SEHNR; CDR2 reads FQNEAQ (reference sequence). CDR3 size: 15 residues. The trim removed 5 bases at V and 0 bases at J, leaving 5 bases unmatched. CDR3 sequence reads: CASSQWTGMNTEAFF. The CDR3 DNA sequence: TGTGCCAGCAGCCAATGGACAGGGATGAACACTGAAGCTTTCTTT. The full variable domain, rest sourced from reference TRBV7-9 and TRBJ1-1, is DTGVSQNPRHKITKRGQNVTFRCDPISEHNRLYWYRQTLGQGPEFLTYFQNEAQLEKSRLLSDRFSAERPKGSFSTLEIQRTEQGDSAMYLCASSQWTGMNTEAFFGQGTRLTVV.